This TCR beta chain was documented in a study of identical twins. Template switching supplied a universal primer site; unique molecular identifiers were carried on the cDNA. TCRdb used MiXCR to reprocess the 5' RACE reads, holding one entry per CDR3 protein. The sample includes 450,000 to 600,000 distinct CDR3 sequences, 20% to 25% of them seen just once. The data were also submitted as part of a second study, on yellow fever vaccine responses in identical twins.

The clonotype comes from a woman aged 18-30 years in good health. Sequenced: CD4+ T cells sorted from blood.

This CDR3 is CAIAERGQETQYF. In DNA form, the CDR3 reads TGTGCCATCGCTGAGCGGGGCCAAGAGACCCAGTACTTC. The rearrangement uses TRBV10-3 and TRBJ2-5; 7 bases are a match to TRBD2. Per the germline V gene, CDR1 is ENHRY and CDR2 is SYGVKD. This CDR3 is built from 13 residues. V shed 8 bases and J 1 base; nucleotides not matched to a gene: 4.